These T cell receptor beta chains were read from a single sample in a study of blood T cells in healthy people across ages. MiXCR was run by TCRdb on the 5' RACE reads, yielding one entry per CDR3 protein. The sample includes 630,000 or so distinct CDR3 sequences, about 30% of them seen just once. The sequencing input was blood. The receptor source for this set is an elderly woman in good health. Each CDR3 is given with its conserved first and last residue. The order of the fields is V gene, D gene, clone size, J gene, CDR3 DNA, CDR3 protein. The D gene is left open where the match is weak. The size of a clone is reported for some rows only, either as once, few or many, or as a class for expanded clones.

TRBV5-1	TRBD1	many	TRBJ2-1	TGCGCCAGCAGCTCCGACGGGACAGGGTCCGTTGAGCAGTTCTTC	CASSSDGTGSVEQFF
TRBV5-1	TRBD1	NA	TRBJ2-7	TGCGCCAGCAGCTGGAGGTTCCGGGACAGGGACTCCTACGAGCAGTACTTC	CASSWRFRDRDSYEQYF
TRBV30	NA	NA	TRBJ2-2	TGTGCCTGGACGACAGGTTATTTCAGCGGGGAGCTGTTTTTT	CAWTTGYFSGELFF
TRBV20-1	TRBD1	NA	TRBJ1-2	TGCAGTGCTACGTTAGGGACAGTCTATGGCTACACCTTC	CSATLGTVYGYTF
TRBV7-2	TRBD2	many	TRBJ2-1	TGTGCCAGCAGTAAAGTCGGGGGGTATCGCGATGAGCAGTTCTTC	CASSKVGGYRDEQFF
TRBV5-1	NA	few	TRBJ1-2	TGCGCCAGCGCCCTGGGCCGGCCTGGTGGCTACACCTTC	CASALGRPGGYTF
TRBV6-1	TRBD1	many	TRBJ2-2	TGTGCCAGCAGTCAGGGGGCTCAGGGCAGGGAGCTGTTTTTT	CASSQGAQGRELFF
TRBV20-1	NA	many	TRBJ2-7	TGCAGTGCTCCCTCGCCGCTTTACTACGAGCAGTACTTC	CSAPSPLYYEQYF
TRBV7-9	TRBD2	few	TRBJ2-5	TGTGCCAGCAGCAGGACTAGCGGGGTATACAATGAGCAGTACTTC	CASSRTSGVYNEQYF
TRBV20-1	TRBD1	NA	TRBJ1-4	TGCAGTGCTAGCGCACGGACAGGGCGAGAGGAAAAACTGTTTTTT	CSASARTGREEKLFF
TRBV7-2	NA	NA	TRBJ1-1	TGTGCCAGCAGCCCCTCGACACGTATGAACACTGAAGCTTTCTTT	CASSPSTRMNTEAFF
TRBV4-1	TRBD1	NA	TRBJ2-7	TGCGCCAGCAGCCAAAGACCCGGACAGGGGGCCTACGAGCAGTACTTC	CASSQRPGQGAYEQYF
TRBV20-1	NA	many	TRBJ1-5	TGCAGTGCCTTAAAGGGGCCGGGGTATAGCAATCAGCCCCAGCATTTT	CSALKGPGYSNQPQHF
TRBV19	TRBD2	many	TRBJ2-7	TGTGCCAGTAGATCCGGACTAGCGGGGGGCTTCGAGGGGGAGCAGTACTTC	CASRSGLAGGFEGEQYF
TRBV5-1	NA	many	TRBJ2-3	TGTGCCAGCAGCTTAGGGGACACAGATACGCAGTATTTT	CASSLGDTDTQYF
TRBV10-3	NA	NA	TRBJ1-2	TGTGCCGCCCTCGGGCAGCCTAATAACTATGGCTACACCTTC	CAALGQPNNYGYTF
TRBV7-7	NA	few	TRBJ2-2	TGTGCTAGTCCCGGGGGCGGGGAGCTGTTTTTT	CASPGGGELFF
TRBV7-9	TRBD1	many	TRBJ2-7	TGTGCCAGCAGATCGGGACAGGGGGAAGGCGAGCAGTACTTC	CASRSGQGEGEQYF
TRBV3-1	NA	NA	TRBJ1-3	TGTGCCAGCAGCCAAGATAATAGCCGAGGACGGTTGAGCTCTGGAAACACCATATATTTT	CASSQDNSRGRLSSGNTIYF
TRBV18	NA	few	TRBJ2-7	TGTGCCAGCTCACCAACGTCCTTCCACGAGCAGTACTTC	CASSPTSFHEQYF
TRBV4-3	TRBD1	few	TRBJ1-2	TGCGCCAGCAGCCAAGATGGGCAGGGGGCGAGGGGCTACACCTTC	CASSQDGQGARGYTF
TRBV3-1	NA	many	TRBJ2-7	TGTGCCAGCAGCCAAGATCGGATGGGCTACGAGCAGTACTTC	CASSQDRMGYEQYF
TRBV28	NA	NA	TRBJ2-3	TGTGCCAGCAGTTTACCCCAGCTAGCTTTTAAAAACACAGATACGCAGTATTTT	CASSLPQLAFKNTDTQYF
TRBV3-1	TRBD1	many	TRBJ2-7	TGTGCCAGCAGCCAAGACCCCAGGGACAGGGGGGGATACGAGCAGTACTTC	CASSQDPRDRGGYEQYF
TRBV9	NA	NA	TRBJ2-7	TGTGCCAGCAGCGTAGGAAGCCAGGGTTACTACGAGCAGTACTTC	CASSVGSQGYYEQYF
TRBV9	NA	many	TRBJ2-3	TGTGCCAGCAGCGTGGACTCTAGCACAGATACGCAGTATTTT	CASSVDSSTDTQYF